These T cell receptor beta chains were read from a single sample in a study of identifying expanded T cells in peripheral blood. Generated by immunoSEQ multiplex PCR, the TCRdb table keeps only in-frame clones and is missing some. In the table there are about 81,000 clones, less than 90% of which are singletons. The sample consisted of blood. Receptors originate from a person aged 18-70 years in good health. The CDR3 runs from the conserved cysteine through the conserved F or W. The D gene is left open where the match is weak. Expanded clones get a size class; other rows say once, few or many, or leave the size out.

abundance | j_gene | v_gene | d_gene | CDR3aa | CDR3nt
once | TRBJ2-3 | TRBV29-1 | TRBD2 | CSVTGGGVPDTQYF | TGCAGCGTTACGGGCGGGGGGGTACCAGATACGCAGTATTTT
NA | TRBJ1-2 | TRBV28 | NA | CASSLLTGSRYGYTF | TGTGCCAGCAGTTTATTAACAGGTTCTCGGTATGGCTACACCTTC
NA | TRBJ2-7 | TRBV25-1 | NA | CASSEYPHSYEQYF | TGTGCCAGCAGTGAATATCCTCATTCCTACGAGCAGTACTTC
few | TRBJ1-2 | TRBV27 | NA | CASSSIRAYYGYTF | TGTGCCAGCAGTTCCATTCGGGCTTACTATGGCTACACCTTC
NA | TRBJ1-3 | TRBV29-1 | NA | CSVEKGRENTIYF | TGCAGCGTTGAAAAGGGGAGGGAAAACACCATATATTTT
NA | TRBJ2-7 | TRBV28 | TRBD2 | CASSSPSGSYEQYF | TGTGCCAGCAGTTCCCCTAGCGGGAGTTACGAGCAGTACTTC
NA | TRBJ2-7 | TRBV9 | NA | CASSVVASGGEQYF | TGTGCCAGCAGCGTAGTAGCGTCGGGCGGCGAGCAGTACTTC
NA | TRBJ2-4 | TRBV15 | NA | CATSRDRGKLLAKNIQYF | TGTGCCACCAGCAGAGACAGGGGAAAATTACTAGCCAAAAACATTCAGTACTTC
NA | TRBJ2-1 | TRBV9 | NA | CASSRGLPDMSEQFF | TGTGCCAGCAGCCGAGGGCTCCCTGACATGAGTGAGCAGTTCTTC
few | TRBJ1-4 | TRBV5-1 | TRBD1 | CASSDRKNEKLFF | TGCGCCAGTTCGGACAGGAAGAATGAAAAACTGTTTTTT
once | TRBJ1-1 | TRBV5-1 | NA | CASSLAGKNTEAFF | TGCGCCAGCAGCTTGGCCGGAAAGAACACTGAAGCTTTCTTT
NA | TRBJ1-2 | TRBV9 | TRBD1 | CASTGTAKSGYGYTF | TGTGCCAGCACCGGGACAGCAAAAAGTGGCTATGGCTACACCTTC
NA | TRBJ1-3 | TRBV6-5 | NA | CASSYSRGASNTIYF | TGTGCCAGCAGTTACTCGAGAGGGGCGAGCAACACCATATATTTT
NA | TRBJ2-1 | TRBV30 | TRBD2 | CAWRRLAGGTYNEQFF | TGTGCCTGGAGGAGACTAGCGGGAGGGACATACAATGAGCAGTTCTTC
once | TRBJ2-1 | TRBV21-1 | NA | CASSKAGLAGARNEQFF | TGTGCCAGCAGCAAAGCCGGACTAGCGGGAGCTCGGAATGAGCAGTTCTTC
NA | TRBJ2-7 | TRBV7-2 | TRBD1 | CASSKGQGSYEQYF | TGTGCCAGCAGCAAAGGACAGGGTAGCTACGAGCAGTACTTC
NA | TRBJ1-1 | TRBV28 | NA | CASSPSYGGTEAFF | TGTGCCAGCAGTCCCTCCTATGGAGGCACTGAAGCTTTCTTT
NA | TRBJ2-7 | TRBV6-5 | TRBD1 | CASSQRQGSYEQYF | TGTGCCAGCAGCCAACGACAGGGGTCCTACGAGCAGTACTTC
NA | TRBJ2-7 | TRBV5-6 | NA | CASKGSSYEQYF | TGTGCCAGCAAGGGCAGTTCCTACGAGCAGTACTTC
NA | TRBJ2-7 | TRBV9 | NA | CASSGPPRDGSYEQYF | TGTGCCAGCAGCGGCCCCCCCAGGGACGGGTCCTACGAGCAGTACTTC
NA | TRBJ2-3 | TRBV5-1 | TRBD2 | CASSSLAGHTDTQYF | TGCGCCAGCAGCTCTCTAGCGGGACACACAGATACGCAGTATTTT
NA | TRBJ1-2 | TRBV7-9 | NA | CASSTGQQNYGYTF | TGTGCCAGCAGCACGGGACAACAAAACTATGGCTACACCTTC
NA | TRBJ1-5 | TRBV30 | TRBD1 | CASDTGGGQPQHF | TGTGCCTCGGATACAGGGGGCGGTCAGCCCCAGCATTTT
NA | TRBJ2-7 | TRBV7-9 | TRBD2 | CASSLGGLAAEQYF | TGTGCCAGCAGCTTAGGGGGACTAGCGGCAGAGCAGTACTTC
NA | TRBJ2-5 | TRBV10-3 | NA | CAIKLEGAQETQYF | TGTGCCATCAAATTGGAGGGGGCCCAAGAGACCCAGTACTTC
NA | TRBJ1-2 | TRBV6-6 | TRBD1 | CASSLGTGGNYGYTF | TGTGCCAGCAGTCTGGGGACAGGGGGTAACTATGGCTACACCTTC
NA | TRBJ1-2 | TRBV7-2 | TRBD1 | CASSPGTANYGYTF | TGTGCCAGCAGCCCTGGGACAGCTAACTATGGCTACACCTTC
NA | TRBJ2-1 | TRBV29-1 | NA | CSAAGGIYNEQFF | TGCAGCGCAGCCGGCGGGATTTACAATGAGCAGTTCTTC
NA | TRBJ1-1 | TRBV30 | TRBD1 | CAWRETGQSTEAFF | TGTGCCTGGAGGGAGACAGGGCAGAGCACTGAAGCTTTCTTT
NA | TRBJ2-7 | TRBV6-1 | NA | CASTINAGYEQYF | TGTGCCAGCACTATAAATGCAGGCTACGAGCAGTACTTC
few | TRBJ2-1 | TRBV7-9 | TRBD2 | CASSLSGAYNEQFF | TGTGCCAGCAGCTTAAGCGGGGCCTACAATGAGCAGTTCTTC
NA | TRBJ2-7 | TRBV4-3 | NA | CASSQDQPGPYEQYF | TGCGCCAGCAGCCAAGATCAGCCCGGACCCTACGAGCAGTACTTC
NA | TRBJ2-4 | TRBV7-2 | TRBD1 | CASSLGTATWNIQYF | TGTGCCAGCAGCCTGGGGACAGCTACGTGGAACATTCAGTACTTC
NA | TRBJ2-7 | TRBV6-4 | TRBD1 | CASSGWGTGAYEQYF | TGTGCCAGCAGTGGTTGGGGGACAGGGGCCTACGAGCAGTACTTC
NA | TRBJ2-7 | TRBV28 | TRBD2 | CASTLGTSGWEQYF | TGTGCCAGCACCTTAGGGACTAGCGGCTGGGAGCAGTACTTC
NA | TRBJ2-2 | TRBV7-7 | NA | CASSLARTAGELFF | TGTGCTAGCAGCTTAGCCCGGACTGCCGGGGAGCTGTTTTTT
NA | TRBJ2-7 | TRBV28 | NA | CASSHGMVEQYF | TGTGCCAGCAGTCATGGAATGGTTGAGCAGTACTTC
NA | TRBJ2-7 | TRBV6-1 | NA | CASSEAGTYEQYF | TGTGCCAGCAGTGAAGCGGGCACCTACGAGCAGTACTTC
NA | TRBJ1-5 | TRBV27 | NA | CASSPKDNQPQHF | TGTGCCAGCAGTCCCAAAGACAATCAGCCCCAGCATTTT
NA | TRBJ2-2 | TRBV9 | TRBD2 | CASARSLTSGIRNTGELFF | TGTGCCAGCGCCCGCTCCCTGACTAGCGGGATCAGGAACACCGGGGAGCTGTTTTTT
few | TRBJ1-1 | TRBV19 | NA | CASEARQLASPEAFF | TGTGCCAGTGAGGCAAGGCAGCTCGCCTCCCCTGAAGCTTTCTTT
NA | TRBJ2-2 | TRBV19 | TRBD2 | CASRAGAAIGELFF | TGTGCCAGTAGAGCGGGGGCCGCGATCGGGGAGCTGTTTTTT
NA | TRBJ1-1 | TRBV11-3 | NA | CASSPSTVNTEAFF | TGTGCCAGCAGCCCCTCGACAGTGAACACTGAAGCTTTCTTT
NA | TRBJ1-1 | TRBV25-1 | NA | CASSSWGGRAEAFF | TGTGCCAGCAGTTCATGGGGGGGAAGGGCCGAAGCTTTCTTT
NA | TRBJ2-5 | TRBV27 | TRBD2 | CASSTGTRLRRQETQYF | TGTGCCAGCAGTACTGGGACTAGGCTACGGAGGCAAGAGACCCAGTACTTC
NA | TRBJ2-7 | TRBV7-2 | TRBD2 | CASSLASGGGYEQYF | TGTGCCAGCAGCTTAGCTAGCGGGGGAGGCTACGAGCAGTACTTC
NA | TRBJ2-3 | TRBV7-3 | NA | CASSLQPRADTQYF | TGTGCCAGCAGCTTACAGCCTCGCGCAGATACGCAGTATTTT
NA | TRBJ2-4 | TRBV7-9 | NA | CASSLAGVGQYF | TGTGCCAGCAGCTTAGCTGGGGTTGGACAATACTTC
NA | TRBJ2-1 | TRBV5-4 | TRBD2 | CASSLTSGSSYNEQFF | TGTGCCAGCAGCTTGACTAGCGGGAGCTCCTACAATGAGCAGTTCTTC